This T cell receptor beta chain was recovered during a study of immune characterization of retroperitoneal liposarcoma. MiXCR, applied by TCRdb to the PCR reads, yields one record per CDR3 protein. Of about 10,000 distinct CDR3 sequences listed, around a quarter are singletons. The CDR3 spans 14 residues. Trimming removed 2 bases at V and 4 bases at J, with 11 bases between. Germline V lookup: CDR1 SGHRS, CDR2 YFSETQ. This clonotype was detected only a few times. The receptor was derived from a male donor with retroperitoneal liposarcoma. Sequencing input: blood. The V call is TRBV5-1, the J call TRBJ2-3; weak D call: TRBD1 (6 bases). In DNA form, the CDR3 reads TGCGCCAGCAGCTTAAGGACAGCCCCAGATACGCAGTATTTT. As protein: CASSLRTAPDTQYF.